Listed here is a single T cell receptor (beta chain). These data originate in a study of cytomegalovirus exposure and HLA in healthy donors. The PCR employed 60 Vbeta primers together with 13 Jbeta primers. The method was immunoSEQ multiplex PCR; TCRdb's version includes in-frame clones alone and lacks a portion of them. The sample lists about 120,000 clones; 80% were seen once. Per the germline V gene, CDR1 is MNHEY and CDR2 is SMNVEV (reference sequence). Deletions cut 6 bases from V and 5 bases from J, with 14 bases between. The CDR3 sequence is 15 residues long. The receptor comes from a male donor in good health and CMV-seronegative. V usage is TRBV27 and J usage is TRBJ1-6; no reliable D call. The sample comprised PBMCs. Written as DNA, the CDR3 is TGTGCCAGCAGAGCGGCGGGGATTGATAATTCACCCCTCCACTTT. Translated: CASRAAGIDNSPLHF.